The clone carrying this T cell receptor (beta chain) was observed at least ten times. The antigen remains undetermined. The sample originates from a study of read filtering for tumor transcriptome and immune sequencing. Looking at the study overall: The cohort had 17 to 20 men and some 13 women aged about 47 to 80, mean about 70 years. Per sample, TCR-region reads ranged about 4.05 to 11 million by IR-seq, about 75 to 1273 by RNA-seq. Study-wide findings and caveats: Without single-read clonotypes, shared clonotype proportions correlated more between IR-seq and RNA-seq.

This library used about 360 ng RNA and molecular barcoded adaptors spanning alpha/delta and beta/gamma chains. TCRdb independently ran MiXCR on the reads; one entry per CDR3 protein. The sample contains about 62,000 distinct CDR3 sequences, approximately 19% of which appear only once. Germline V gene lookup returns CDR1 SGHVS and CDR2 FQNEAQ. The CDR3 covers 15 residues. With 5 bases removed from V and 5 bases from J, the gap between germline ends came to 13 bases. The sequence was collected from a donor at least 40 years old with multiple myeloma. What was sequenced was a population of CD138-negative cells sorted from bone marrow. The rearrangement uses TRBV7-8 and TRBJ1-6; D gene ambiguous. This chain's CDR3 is CASSQRENNNSPLHF. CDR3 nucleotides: TGTGCCAGCAGCCAAAGAGAAAATAATAATTCACCCCTCCACTTT.